The 6 T cell receptor beta chains reported below all come from one sample, sequenced in a study of blood T cells in healthy people across ages. Next came a second PCR, run for about 7 to 12 cycles, which used a sample-barcoded 5' primer along with a J-beta primer mix. TCRdb re-derived calls from the 5' RACE reads in MiXCR, one entry per CDR3 protein. The sample lists about 750,000 distinct CDR3 sequences; about 48% were seen once. Sequencing input: blood. The receptors come from an elderly man in good health.

This rearrangement joins TRBV6-2 or TRBV6-3 to TRBJ1-2; D is ambiguous. The length of the CDR3 is 12 residues. Germline V gives CDR1 MNHEY, CDR2 SVGEGT. With 7 bases removed from V and 5 bases from J, the gap between germline ends came to 11 bases. CDR3 nucleotide sequence: TGTGCCAGCACCGAAAGGCGGTATGGCTACACCTTC. Its protein is CASTERRYGYTF.

The gene calls are TRBV7-9 and TRBJ1-1; D may be TRBD1 (5 bases). Per germline, CDR1 SEHNR and CDR2 FQNEAQ (reference sequence). CDR3 length: 15 amino acids. Trimming shortened V by 5 bases and J by 4 bases, and 17 bases separated the two germline ends. The chain's CDR3 is CASSSGDGIFTEAFF. CDR3 DNA: TGTGCCAGCAGCAGCGGGGACGGAATTTTCACTGAAGCTTTCTTT.

The chain carries TRBV21-1 and TRBJ2-3; the table's D call of TRBD1 was not tested on the DNA. TRBV21-1 is labeled a pseudogene. CDR3 size: 15 residues. This CDR3 is CASSKPSGWADTQYF. CDR3 nucleotide sequence: TGTGCCAGCAGCAAACCCTCAGGGTGGGCAGATACGCAGTATTTT.

The chain employs TRBV16 and TRBJ2-1, with D uncertain. The CDR3 sequence is 14 residues long. Trimming stripped 1 base from V and 6 bases from J, with 10 bases between. Germline CDR1 KGHSY, CDR2 FQNENV. The chain's CDR3 is CASSQYAATNEQFF. Here the CDR3 DNA reads TGTGCCAGCAGCCAATATGCGGCCACCAATGAGCAGTTCTTC.

J is TRBJ2-3 and V is TRBV7-6; no clear D gene. Trimming pared 1 base from V and 1 base from J, leaving 9 bases between. CDR1 is SGHVS, CDR2 FNYEAQ, per germline. This CDR3 contains 15 residues. The CDR3 here is CASSLVSAGTDTQYF. The CDR3, as DNA: TGTGCCAGCAGCTTAGTTTCGGCTGGCACAGATACGCAGTATTTT.

This clonotype has a handful of counts. The chain links TRBV24-1 to TRBJ2-6; tentative D call: TRBD1 (5 bases). The CDR3 runs to 19 residues. The ends were cut back, 1 base at V and 0 bases at J, with 15 bases in the middle. CDR1 and CDR2 from the germline V gene are KGHDR and SFDVKD. CDR3 bases: TGTGCCACCAGTGATTTTAAGGGGATGGGAACCTCTGGGGCCAACGTCCTGACTTTC. Protein sequence: CATSDFKGMGTSGANVLTF.